One TCR beta chain is described in this entry. What it binds is unknown. The time point was: week 23, last vaccination. One vaccine dose held 300 ug of mutant IDH1 20-mer peptide and came with topical imiquimod. Generated by immunoSEQ multiplex PCR, the TCRdb table keeps only in-frame clones and is missing some. The sample has 40,000 to 45,000 clones; roughly 80% are singletons. This specimen belongs to a study of a mutant IDH1 vaccine in newly diagnosed glioma. The input for sequencing was PBMCs, taken from a glioma patient whose treatment included an IDH1 peptide vaccine. The TCR originated in a man in his forties or fifties with glioma.

The CDR3 reads CASSVAAEALSGNTIYF. The CDR3 nucleotides read TGTGCCAGCAGCGTAGCTGCGGAGGCCCTCTCTGGAAACACCATATATTTT. J is TRBJ1-3 and V is TRBV9; D remains ambiguous. CDR3 length equals 17 residues. Germline V gene data show CDR1 as SGDLS and CDR2 as YYNGEE. The V and J ends lost 0 bases and 0 bases respectively, with 13 bases between them.